This TCR beta chain is drawn from a study of post-analysis software for immune sequencing data (dated by TCRdb to between 2014 and 2016). For context, the study as a whole: Disease courses on record covered relapsing-remitting, secondary progressive and progressive-relapsing multiple sclerosis, though some patients had no subtype annotation. The patient repertoires were compared against approximately eleven previously published healthy control repertoires obtained from donors aged 6 to 25 years. A subset of samples was prepared in parallel using single-end sample barcoding, then pooled and co-amplified after Illumina adapter ligation. What the research found in general, with its limitations: When samples were clustered directly using the F measure, samples prepared in the same batch co-clustered strongly, which prompted a batch-effect correction. Significantly lower normalized Chao1 diversity was found in multiple sclerosis patients than in controls, suggesting substantial peripheral T-cell clonal expansion. Patients showed significantly higher frequencies than controls for about 5 TRBV segments, among them TRBV5-6, TRBV5-1 and TRBV20-1. The multiple sclerosis patient group was slightly younger than the control group.

Library preparation employed PCR. Sequencing used an Illumina HiSeq 2500. To reduce PCR and sequencing biases, unique molecular identifiers were built into the TCR beta cDNA libraries. Every 1 to 10 million input T cells yielded approximately 500,000 cDNA molecules, meaning each molecule approximated one T cell. The patient libraries were prepared and sequenced with the same protocol used for the earlier healthy control dataset. Within a given batch, samples were prepared together, multiplexed and sequenced on the same HiSeq lane. The authors' analysis ran thus. Raw barcoded reads were processed with MIGEC, and single-read molecular identifier groups were discarded before consensus assembly and CDR3 extraction. Clonotype tables were post-analysed with VDJtools, and diversity was normalized by down-sampling all datasets to the smallest sample size. In repertoire overlap clustering, CDR3 amino acid sequences, but not nucleotide sequences, were matched to correct batch-related cross-sample contamination. The public reads were quality trimmed at Q25 with fastp and then assembled into clones with MiXCR by TCRdb, keeping productive beta chains. Every entry covers one CDR3 protein and lists the most common genes and DNA from its rows. What appears here as the V and J calls and clone size reflects TCRdb's work, not the paper's. Here the sample has about 820,000 distinct CDR3 sequences; roughly 50% occur a single time. Together, the top ten hold approximately 4.4% of the sample.

Regarding this clonotype: Its antigen remains undetermined. The input lacks base qualities; no much larger clone sits a single base away.

Taken from cysteine to phenylalanine, the CDR3 has 19 residues. The entry retains the CDR3 DNA only, 57 bases that are in frame from base 1. Relative to germline, V is missing 2 bases and J is missing 3 bases, with 13 bases of the junction outside any gene match. In the germline V gene, CDR1 corresponds to MGHRA and CDR2 to YSYEKL. TCR beta repertoires were profiled from peripheral blood of some 13 young patients with multiple sclerosis to demonstrate the VDJtools post-analysis software. The patients with multiple sclerosis were children and adolescents between roughly 6 and 15 years of age. The receptor comes from a girl aged 5-17 years with multiple sclerosis. The chain was built from TRBV4-1 and TRBJ2-1; the central 10 bases match TRBD2. Material for sequencing was blood. The sequenced DNA: TGCGCCAGCAGCCAACCTAAAACCCAACTAGCGGGGTTCTACAATGAGCAGTTCTTC. This encodes CASSQPKTQLAGFYNEQFF.